The clone carrying this T cell receptor (beta chain) has a handful of counts. Its cognate antigen is unknown. This specimen comes from a study of CD8 T cells in ankylosing spondylitis. Findings and caveats of the study: Matched ankylosing spondylitis synovial fluid reportedly contained a significantly enriched population of disease-linked clones. What seemed typical of ankylosing spondylitis blood was a TCR beta motif built from 8 or 9 highly homologous variants. Earlier studies detected some motif variants in reactive arthritis synovial fluid and blood.

TCRdb reprocessed the 5' RACE reads with MiXCR, giving one entry per CDR3 protein. The table has roughly 200,000 distinct CDR3 sequences, 9.5% to 15% seen once. The length of the CDR3 is 15 residues. Trimming pared 4 bases from V and 2 bases from J, leaving 11 bases between. Germline V gene sequence: CDR1 SNHLY, CDR2 FYNNEI. The TCR originated in a male donor with ankylosing spondylitis or in good health (not recorded which). Sample: blood, either unsorted or a sorted T cell fraction (not recorded which). The rearrangement uses TRBV2 and TRBJ2-2; D not certain. CDR3 bases: TGTGCCAGCAGTGTTCAGGACCTTAACACCGGGGAGCTGTTTTTT. Translated, it gives CASSVQDLNTGELFF.